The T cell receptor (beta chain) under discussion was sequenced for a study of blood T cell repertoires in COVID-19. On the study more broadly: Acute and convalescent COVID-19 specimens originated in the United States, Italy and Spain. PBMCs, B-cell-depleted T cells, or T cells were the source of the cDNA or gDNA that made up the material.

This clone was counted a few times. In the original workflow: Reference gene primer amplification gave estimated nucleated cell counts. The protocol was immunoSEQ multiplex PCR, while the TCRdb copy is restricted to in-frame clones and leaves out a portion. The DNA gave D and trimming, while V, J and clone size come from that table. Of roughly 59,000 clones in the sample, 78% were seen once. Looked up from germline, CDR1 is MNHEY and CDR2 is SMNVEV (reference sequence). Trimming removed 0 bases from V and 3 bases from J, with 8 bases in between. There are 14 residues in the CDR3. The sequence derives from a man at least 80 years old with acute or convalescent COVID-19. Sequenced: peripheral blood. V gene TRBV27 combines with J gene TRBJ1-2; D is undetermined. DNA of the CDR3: TGTGCCAGCAGTTTATCCGGCGGGCACTATGGCTACACCTTC. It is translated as CASSLSGGHYGYTF.